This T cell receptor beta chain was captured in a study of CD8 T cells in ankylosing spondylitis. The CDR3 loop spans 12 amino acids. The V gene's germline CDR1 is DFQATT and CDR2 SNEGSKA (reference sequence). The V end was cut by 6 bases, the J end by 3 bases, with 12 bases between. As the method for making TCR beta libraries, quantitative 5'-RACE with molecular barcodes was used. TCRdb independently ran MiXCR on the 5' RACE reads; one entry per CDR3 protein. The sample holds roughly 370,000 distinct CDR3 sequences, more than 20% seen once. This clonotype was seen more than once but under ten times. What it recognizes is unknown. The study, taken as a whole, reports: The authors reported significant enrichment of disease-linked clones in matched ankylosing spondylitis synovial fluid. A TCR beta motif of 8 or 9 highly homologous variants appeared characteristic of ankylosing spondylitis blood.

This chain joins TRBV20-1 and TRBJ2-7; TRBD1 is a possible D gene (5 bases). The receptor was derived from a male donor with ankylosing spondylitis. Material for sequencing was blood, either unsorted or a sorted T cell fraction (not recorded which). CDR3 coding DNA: TGCAGTGCCACCTGGGGCGACTACGAGCAGTACTTC. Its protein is CSATWGDYEQYF.